A selection of T cell receptor beta chains follows, all from one sample in a study of T cell responses to AZD1222 COVID-19 vaccine. Clones were read by immunoSEQ multiplex PCR, and TCRdb kept only the in-frame ones, dropping some. The repertoire includes around 150,000 clones, roughly 90% of them detected once, and 3.5% to 4.5% sits in the top ten. The sample here was peripheral blood, taken 28 days after the second AZD1222 dose. The receptors were gathered from an adult who received the AZD1222 COVID-19 vaccine. Both conserved end residues are part of each CDR3. A D gene is named only where the DNA matches it firmly. Expanded clones are given a class, and other clones once, few, many or no size at all.

CDR3nt: TGTGCCAGCAGCCAAAAGGCCACGGGGGAATACTCGGGCAATCAGCCCCAGCATTTT; CDR3aa: CASSQKATGEYSGNQPQHF; v_gene: TRBV4-2; abundance: NA; d_gene: NA; j_gene: TRBJ1-5
CDR3nt: TGCGCCAGCAGCCAAGGACTAGCGGGGATCACAGATACGCAGTATTTT; CDR3aa: CASSQGLAGITDTQYF; v_gene: TRBV4-1; abundance: NA; d_gene: TRBD2; j_gene: TRBJ2-3
CDR3nt: TGTGCCAGCAGCGGTAGCTATAATCAGCCCCAGCATTTT; CDR3aa: CASSGSYNQPQHF; v_gene: TRBV3-1/TRBV3-2; abundance: NA; d_gene: NA; j_gene: TRBJ1-5
CDR3nt: TGTGCCAGTATGTGGACAGGGACGAACTATGGCTACACCTTC; CDR3aa: CASMWTGTNYGYTF; v_gene: TRBV19; abundance: NA; d_gene: TRBD1; j_gene: TRBJ1-2
CDR3nt: TGTGCCAGCAGCTTATGGGCCGGCTATGGCTACACCTTC; CDR3aa: CASSLWAGYGYTF; v_gene: TRBV5-4; abundance: once; d_gene: NA; j_gene: TRBJ1-2
CDR3nt: TGTGCCAGCAGCGCCAAAGGGAGGTTTCAGCCCCAGCATTTT; CDR3aa: CASSAKGRFQPQHF; v_gene: TRBV6-2/TRBV6-3; abundance: NA; d_gene: NA; j_gene: TRBJ1-5
CDR3nt: TGTGCCAGCAGTTCCGTCGCGAACACCGGGGAGCTGTTTTTT; CDR3aa: CASSSVANTGELFF; v_gene: TRBV6-5; abundance: NA; d_gene: NA; j_gene: TRBJ2-2
CDR3nt: TGTGCCAGCAGCCAAGGGGCCGACAACACCGGGGAGCTGTTTTTT; CDR3aa: CASSQGADNTGELFF; v_gene: TRBV4-2; abundance: NA; d_gene: NA; j_gene: TRBJ2-2
CDR3nt: TGTGCCAGCAGTGAAGAGAGAGCGGGGGGGCGCGAGACCCAGTACTTC; CDR3aa: CASSEERAGGRETQYF; v_gene: TRBV2; abundance: NA; d_gene: TRBD2; j_gene: TRBJ2-5
CDR3nt: TGTGCCAGCTCACCCTCAATCCGGGACAGCGATAGCTACACCTTC; CDR3aa: CASSPSIRDSDSYTF; v_gene: TRBV18; abundance: NA; d_gene: TRBD1; j_gene: TRBJ1-2
CDR3nt: TGTGCCAGCAGCCCAAGGGGGGTGGACGCAGGTTACGAGCAGTACTTC; CDR3aa: CASSPRGVDAGYEQYF; v_gene: TRBV5-4; abundance: NA; d_gene: NA; j_gene: TRBJ2-7
CDR3nt: TGTGCCAGCAGCGTAATACCCGGGACTTCCTATGGCTACACCTTC; CDR3aa: CASSVIPGTSYGYTF; v_gene: TRBV11-1; abundance: NA; d_gene: NA; j_gene: TRBJ1-2
CDR3nt: TGTGCCAGCAGTTTACGTGCCCGGGACAGGAATAATTCACCCCTCCACTTT; CDR3aa: CASSLRARDRNNSPLHF; v_gene: TRBV27; abundance: NA; d_gene: TRBD1; j_gene: TRBJ1-6
CDR3nt: TGTGCCAGCAGCGTCCTCAGCGTGGGGGACAATGAGCAGTTCTTC; CDR3aa: CASSVLSVGDNEQFF; v_gene: TRBV9; abundance: NA; d_gene: NA; j_gene: TRBJ2-1
CDR3nt: TGTGCCACTGAGCGGAGGGGCTACAATGAGCAGTTCTTC; CDR3aa: CATERRGYNEQFF; v_gene: TRBV28; abundance: NA; d_gene: NA; j_gene: TRBJ2-1
CDR3nt: TGTGCCAGCAGCTTACTGCGGGAAGTCGCCGGGGAGCTGTTTTTT; CDR3aa: CASSLLREVAGELFF; v_gene: TRBV7-6; abundance: once; d_gene: NA; j_gene: TRBJ2-2
CDR3nt: TGTGCCAGCAGCGCCCTCAACGGGGGCAGCTCCTACAATGAGCAGTTCTTC; CDR3aa: CASSALNGGSSYNEQFF; v_gene: TRBV9; abundance: NA; d_gene: NA; j_gene: TRBJ2-1
CDR3nt: TGTGCCAGCAGCTTGGCCGGTAGCACAGATACGCAGTATTTT; CDR3aa: CASSLAGSTDTQYF; v_gene: TRBV5-4; abundance: NA; d_gene: NA; j_gene: TRBJ2-3
CDR3nt: TGTGCCAGTAGTATAGATCGGCCAGGGGCCAACGAGCAGTACTTC; CDR3aa: CASSIDRPGANEQYF; v_gene: TRBV19; abundance: NA; d_gene: NA; j_gene: TRBJ2-7
CDR3nt: TGCGCCAGCAGCTTGTCAGGCGGGGCGAGCTCTGGGGCCAACGTCCTGACTTTC; CDR3aa: CASSLSGGASSGANVLTF; v_gene: TRBV5-1; abundance: NA; d_gene: NA; j_gene: TRBJ2-6
CDR3nt: TGTGCCACCAGTAGGGATTCCGTCTCTGGAAACACCATATATTTT; CDR3aa: CATSRDSVSGNTIYF; v_gene: TRBV24-1; abundance: NA; d_gene: NA; j_gene: TRBJ1-3
CDR3nt: TGCGCCAGCAGCCAAGAGCCGGAGGGGGTCACAGATACGCAGTATTTT; CDR3aa: CASSQEPEGVTDTQYF; v_gene: TRBV4-3; abundance: NA; d_gene: NA; j_gene: TRBJ2-3
CDR3nt: TGTGCCAGCAGCTTAGCCCAGGAGGCTTTCTTT; CDR3aa: CASSLAQEAFF; v_gene: TRBV7-9; abundance: NA; d_gene: NA; j_gene: TRBJ1-1
CDR3nt: TGCGCCAGCAGCCCGGACAGCTCGACCTACGAGCAGTACTTC; CDR3aa: CASSPDSSTYEQYF; v_gene: TRBV5-1; abundance: NA; d_gene: NA; j_gene: TRBJ2-7
CDR3nt: TGTGCCAGCAGCACTTCGTTAGGGATTCAGCCCCAGCATTTT; CDR3aa: CASSTSLGIQPQHF; v_gene: TRBV6-2/TRBV6-3; abundance: NA; d_gene: NA; j_gene: TRBJ1-5
CDR3nt: TGTGCCAGCAGCGTAGTCATAGGGGGGAACACTGAAGCTTTCTTT; CDR3aa: CASSVVIGGNTEAFF; v_gene: TRBV9; abundance: NA; d_gene: NA; j_gene: TRBJ1-1
CDR3nt: TGTGCCAGCAGCCAATCAGACCCCCTAGGGAGGAACTTC; CDR3aa: CASSQSDPLGRNF; v_gene: TRBV16; abundance: once; d_gene: NA; j_gene: TRBJ2-7
CDR3nt: TGTGCCAGCAGCTTAGAGAGCTCCGCCGCCTTC; CDR3aa: CASSLESSAAF; v_gene: TRBV13; abundance: NA; d_gene: NA; j_gene: TRBJ1-2
CDR3nt: TGTGCCACCAGCAGAGAGTATCTAGCAGGTGGCTACACCTTC; CDR3aa: CATSREYLAGGYTF; v_gene: TRBV15; abundance: NA; d_gene: NA; j_gene: TRBJ1-2
CDR3nt: TGTGCCAGCAGCTTCGTCGGCGAGCAGTTCTTC; CDR3aa: CASSFVGEQFF; v_gene: TRBV7-9; abundance: NA; d_gene: NA; j_gene: TRBJ2-1
CDR3nt: TGTGCCAGCAGCTTAAGGACTAGCGGGAGTCCTGAGCAGTTCTTC; CDR3aa: CASSLRTSGSPEQFF; v_gene: TRBV7-6; abundance: once; d_gene: TRBD2; j_gene: TRBJ2-1
CDR3nt: TGTGCCAGCAGCGTAGGTGACAGGGGTGCTGGCTACACCTTC; CDR3aa: CASSVGDRGAGYTF; v_gene: TRBV9; abundance: once; d_gene: TRBD1; j_gene: TRBJ1-2